Listed here are 20 T cell receptor beta chains from one sample, sequenced in a study of cytomegalovirus exposure and HLA in healthy donors. The primer mix had 60 Vbeta and 13 Jbeta primers. Assay: immunoSEQ multiplex PCR; the TCRdb copy retains only in-frame clones and omits some. This sample's table reports about 160,000 clones. Sample: PBMCs. The receptors shown here come from an older woman in good health and CMV-seronegative.

The V gene is TRBV11-3, the J gene TRBJ2-3, with D possibly matching TRBD1 (6 bases). This CDR3 comprises 14 residues. V shed 5 bases and J shed 1 base, with 10 bases lying between them. From germline, CDR1 is SGHNT and CDR2 YENEEA. The CDR3 loop is CASSRGQRTDTQYF. As DNA, the CDR3 is TGTGCCAGCAGCCGAGGACAGCGCACAGATACGCAGTATTTT.

The rearrangement uses TRBV7-2 and TRBJ1-2; TRBD1 is a possible D gene (6 bases). Germline CDR1 SGHTA, CDR2 FQGNSA. The CDR3 totals 16 residues. Trimming took off 4 bases at V and 2 bases at J, with 17 bases between the two ends. The CDR3 nucleotides read TGTGCCAGCAGCTCCCCTTCGACAGGCTTGAACTATGGCTACACCTTC. Translated: CASSSPSTGLNYGYTF.

The chain couples TRBV5-1 to TRBJ2-3, with 9 bases aligning to TRBD2. After removal of 0 bases from V and 3 bases from J, the junction contained 8 bases not matched to a gene. Germline V gene lookup returns CDR1 SGHRS and CDR2 YFSETQ. The CDR3 extends over 17 amino acids. The CDR3 DNA reads TGCGCCAGCAGCTTGGACCCGCGGGGGGGCCAGACAGATACGCAGTATTTT. Translating it yields CASSLDPRGGQTDTQYF.

The chain carries TRBV6-5 and TRBJ2-5; TRBD2 agrees at 10 bases. The V gene end was trimmed by 6 bases and the J gene end by 7 bases; junction bases not matched to a gene: 8. Germline loops: CDR1 MNHEY, CDR2 SVGAGI. The CDR3 totals 14 residues. The CDR3 reads CASSPAGGEGTQYF. CDR3 DNA sequence: TGTGCCAGCAGCCCAGCGGGAGGGGAGGGGACCCAGTACTTC.

CDR3 in DNA: TGTGCCAGCAGCTTAATTACAGGGGGAATCGGTGGCAATCAGCCCCAGCATTTT. Amino acids: CASSLITGGIGGNQPQHF. This chain links TRBV7-2 with TRBJ1-5; TRBD1 aligns across 8 bases. J was trimmed by 2 bases and V by 2 bases; bases with no gene match: 11. The CDR3 loop spans 18 amino acids. Germline V gene sequence: CDR1 SGHTA, CDR2 FQGNSA.

Here the CDR3 reads CASSFTAQETQYF. The CDR3 coding sequence is TGTGCCAGCAGCTTCACAGCCCAAGAGACCCAGTACTTC. The V and J genes are TRBV11-3 and TRBJ2-5, with D uncertain. V gave up 3 bases and J gave up 1 base, with 6 bases separating them. Germline CDR1 reads SGHNT; CDR2 reads YENEEA. There are 13 residues in the CDR3.

V and J are TRBV15 and TRBJ2-7; TRBD1 agrees at 9 bases. The length of the CDR3 is 15 residues. V was pared by 5 bases and J by 3 bases, with 8 bases of the junction left unmatched. Germline V gives CDR1 LNHNV, CDR2 YYDKDF (reference sequence). CDR3 DNA: TGTGCCACCAGCTCCGGACAGGGGCTCCACTACGAGCAGTACTTC. It specifies CATSSGQGLHYEQYF.

About this clone: In the same sample, other DNA sequences code for this CDR3. This chain uses TRBV2 with TRBJ2-3, with unresolved D. The CDR3 covers 11 residues. From germline, CDR1 is SNHLY and CDR2 FYNNEI. Trimming left V 5 bases short and J 2 bases short, with 2 bases between. CDR3 region: CASSLTDTQYF. CDR3 DNA: TGTGCCAGCAGTCTCACAGATACGCAGTATTTT.

In the case of this clone: Other DNA sequences from this sample encode an identical CDR3 as well. This chain connects TRBV19 to TRBJ2-7, with 9 nucleotides matching TRBD1. V shed 4 bases and J 4 bases; nucleotides not matched to a gene: 5. The CDR3 consists of 14 residues. CDR1 is LNHDA and CDR2 is SQIVND in the germline V gene (reference sequence). This CDR3 reads CASSKGQGGYEQYF. Written as DNA, the CDR3 is TGTGCCAGTAGTAAGGGACAGGGAGGGTACGAGCAGTACTTC.

The rearrangement links TRBV5-8 to TRBJ2-7, with 8 bases fitting TRBD1. V lost 2 bases and J lost 5; bases outside the gene matches: 3. Germline V CDR1 and CDR2: SGHTS, YDEGEE. The CDR3 extends over 13 amino acids. CDR3 coding DNA: TGTGCCAGCAGCTTCGGACAGGGTGACGAGCAGTACTTC. Amino acids: CASSFGQGDEQYF. The variable domain in full, with the rest retrieved from reference TRBV5-8 and TRBJ2-7, is EAGVTQSPTHLIKTRGQQATLRCSPISGHTSVYWYQQALGLGLQFLLWYDEGEERNRGNFPPRFSGRQFPNYSSELNVNALELEDSALYLCASSFGQGDEQYFGPGTRLTVT.

The chain has TRBV18 and TRBJ1-1; D is ambiguous. The V gene's germline CDR1 is KGHSH and CDR2 LQKENI. The CDR3 has 14 amino acids. Trimming took 0 bases from V and 7 from J, leaving 12 bases between them. CDR3 protein: CASSPPLSGLEAFF. CDR3 bases: TGTGCCAGCTCACCACCCTTAAGCGGTCTTGAAGCTTTCTTT.

The chain is built from TRBV19 and TRBJ2-7, with D perhaps matching TRBD1 (6 bases). Trimming removed 0 bases from V and 2 bases from J, with 8 bases in between. This CDR3 contains 14 residues. Germline-derived CDR1 and CDR2 are LNHDA and SQIVND (reference sequence). The CDR3 spells CASSIEAGAYEQYF. The CDR3 bases are TGTGCCAGTAGTATAGAGGCAGGGGCCTACGAGCAGTACTTC.

The V gene is TRBV7-3, the J gene TRBJ2-1; TRBD1 matches at 7 bases. Germline loops: CDR1 SGHTA, CDR2 FQGTGA. CDR3 length: 14 residues. V was pared by 2 bases and J by 8 bases, with 6 bases of the junction left unmatched. DNA of the CDR3: TGTGCCAGCAGCTTAGCTCAGGGGGTGTATGAGCAGTTCTTC. Encoded protein: CASSLAQGVYEQFF.

V is TRBV9 and J is TRBJ1-2; D is uncertain. The CDR3 extends over 15 amino acids. Trimming cost V 0 bases and J 5 bases, with 14 bases left between them. Germline CDR1 SGDLS, CDR2 YYNGEE. The CDR3 loop is CASSVEALGYYGYTF. Written as DNA, the CDR3 is TGTGCCAGCAGCGTAGAGGCCCTGGGCTATTATGGCTACACCTTC.

Regarding this clone: A read error may produce the germline difference seen at one junction end. V is TRBV6-1 and J is TRBJ1-2; TRBD1 agrees at 7 bases. CDR1 and CDR2 (germline): MNHNS, SASEGT. This CDR3 contains 14 residues. CDR3 sequence: CASRPGERVGGCTF. CDR3 DNA: TGTGCCAGCAGACCGGGAGAAAGGGTAGGGGGCTGCACCTTC.

The rearrangement uses TRBV10-1 and TRBJ1-4; D not resolved. The V gene's germline CDR1 is WNHNN and CDR2 SYGVQD (reference sequence). The CDR3 spans 15 residues. V lost 2 bases and J lost 0, with 7 bases in between. The chain's CDR3 is CASSEGGSTNEKLFF. As DNA, the CDR3 is TGCGCCAGCAGTGAGGGCGGATCAACTAATGAAAAACTGTTTTTT.

The chain joins TRBV2 to TRBJ2-1; D call uncertain. The V gene's germline CDR1 is SNHLY and CDR2 FYNNEI. Between the trimmed V and J ends, which lost 9 bases and 10 bases, there was a span of 13 bases. The CDR3 is 11 amino acids. The CDR3 region is CASGPFREQFF. CDR3 sequence (DNA): TGTGCCAGTGGTCCCTTCCGGGAGCAGTTCTTC.

This chain links TRBV7-3 with TRBJ1-2, with no clear D. The germline CDR1 and CDR2 sequences are SGHTA and FQGTGA. The CDR3 runs to 12 residues. V was shortened by 1 base and J by 12 bases, with 12 bases between the two germline ends. DNA of the CDR3: TGTGCCAGCAGCTTAAATGGCGGGGAGAACACCTTC. The encoded protein is CASSLNGGENTF.

The gene calls are TRBV4-2 and TRBJ1-2; 8 positions agree with TRBD1. V shed 1 base and J 4 bases; nucleotides not matched to a gene: 5. This CDR3 is built from 15 residues. Germline V gene sequence: CDR1 LGHNA, CDR2 YNFKEQ. This CDR3 is CASSQVRTGPYGYTF. The CDR3, as DNA: TGTGCCAGCAGCCAAGTTAGGACAGGGCCCTATGGCTACACCTTC.

The chain joins TRBV19 to TRBJ1-5; D gene unclear. The V end was cut by 1 base, the J end by 0 bases, with 10 bases between. CDR1 LNHDA and CDR2 SQIVND come from the germline V gene (reference sequence). CDR3 length: 16 amino acids. As DNA, the CDR3 is TGTGCCAGTAGTATAGGGAGGCAATATAGCAATCAGCCCCAGCATTTT. It yields the protein CASSIGRQYSNQPQHF.